Below are 5 T cell receptor beta chains sequenced from a single sample in a study of Ad26.COV2.S vaccination and SARS-CoV-2 variants. The treatment: about 20 received Ad26.COV2.S at low or high dose, single or two shots; roughly five received placebo; per-sample allocation not given. Day 63 following the first vaccine or placebo injection was when the samples were taken. Profiled with immunoSEQ multiplex PCR; TCRdb holds only in-frame clones, not every one. The sample contains roughly 350,000 clones, around 88% of which appear only once. Source: peripheral blood, taken in a trial of Ad26.COV2.S vaccine versus placebo. The source of these receptors is a person between 18 and 59 years old who received the Ad26.COV2.S COVID-19 vaccine or a placebo.

The chain couples TRBV5-1 to TRBJ2-1; a weak D match, TRBD2 (6 bases). Trimming stripped 1 base from V and 2 bases from J, with 13 bases between. The germline V gene has CDR1 SGHRS and CDR2 YFSETQ. This CDR3 has 16 amino acids. In DNA form, the CDR3 reads TGCGCCAGCAGCTTGACCGGGAGCGGTCCCTACAATGAGCAGTTCTTC. This codes for CASSLTGSGPYNEQFF. Looking up the rest from reference TRBV5-1 and TRBJ2-1 gives the full variable domain: KAGVTQTPRYLIKTRGQQVTLSCSPISGHRSVSWYQQTPGQGLQFLFEYFSETQRNKGNFPGRFSGRQFSNSRSEMNVSTLELGDSALYLCASSLTGSGPYNEQFFGPGTRLTVL.

The rearrangement links TRBV9 to TRBJ2-2; 10 bases are shared with TRBD2. The germline gives CDR1 SGDLS, CDR2 YYNGEE. V was clipped by 4 bases and J by 3 bases; unmatched bases: 3. This CDR3 comprises 15 residues. CDR3 bases: TGTGCCAGCAGCTCTAGCGGGAGTTACACCGGGGAGCTGTTTTTT. Translation gives CASSSSGSYTGELFF.

V is TRBV18 and J is TRBJ1-6; 9 nucleotides match TRBD1. The CDR3 has 17 residues. Germline assignment: CDR1 KGHSH and CDR2 LQKENI. The V and J ends lost 6 bases and 1 base, in that order; junction bases with no gene match: 7. CDR3 protein: CASSSGQGRSYNSPLHF. CDR3 bases: TGTGCCAGCTCTTCCGGACAGGGGAGATCCTATAATTCACCCCTCCACTTT.

In DNA, the CDR3 is TGTGCCACCAGCGGAGGCCCAGCAGGGGAGCAGTACTTC. This encodes CATSGGPAGEQYF. This rearrangement joins TRBV15 to TRBJ2-7; the D call may be TRBD1 or TRBD2 (5 bases each). CDR3 length: 13 amino acids. The V end was cut by 5 bases, the J end by 7 bases, with 15 bases between. Germline V gene sequence: CDR1 LNHNV, CDR2 YYDKDF (reference sequence). The full variable domain, completed using reference TRBV15 and TRBJ2-7, is DAMVIQNPRYQVTQFGKPVTLSCSQTLNHNVMYWYQQKSSQAPKLLFHYYDKDFNNEADTPDNFQSRRPNTSFCFLDIRSPGLGDTAMYLCATSGGPAGEQYFGPGTRLTVT.

The rearrangement uses TRBV27 and TRBJ1-5; TRBD1 might be the D (6 bases). Trimming stripped 3 bases from V and 7 bases from J, with 13 bases between. Germline V gene data show CDR1 as MNHEY and CDR2 as SMNVEV (reference sequence). The CDR3 is made up of 14 amino acids. CDR3: CASSFGGGGQPQHF. The CDR3 bases are TGTGCCAGCAGTTTTGGAGGGGGAGGACAGCCCCAGCATTTT.